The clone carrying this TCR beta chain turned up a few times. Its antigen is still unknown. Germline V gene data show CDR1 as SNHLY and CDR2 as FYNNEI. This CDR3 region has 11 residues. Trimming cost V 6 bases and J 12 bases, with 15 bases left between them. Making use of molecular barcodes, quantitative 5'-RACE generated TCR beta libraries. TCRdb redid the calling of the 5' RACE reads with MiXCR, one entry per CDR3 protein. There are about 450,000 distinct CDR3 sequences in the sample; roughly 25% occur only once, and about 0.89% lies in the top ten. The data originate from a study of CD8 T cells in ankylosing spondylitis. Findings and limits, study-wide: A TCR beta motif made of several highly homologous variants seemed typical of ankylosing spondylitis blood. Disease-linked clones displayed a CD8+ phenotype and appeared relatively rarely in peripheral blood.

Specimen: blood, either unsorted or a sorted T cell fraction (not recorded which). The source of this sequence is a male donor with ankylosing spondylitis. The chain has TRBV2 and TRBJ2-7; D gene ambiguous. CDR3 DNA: TGTGCCAGCAGGGGCGAGGCCAGCCGGTACTTC. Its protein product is CASRGEASRYF.